Listed below are T cell receptor beta chains from one sample, sequenced in a study of blood T cells in healthy people across ages. MiXCR, run by TCRdb on the 5' RACE reads, gives a single entry per CDR3 protein. The data contain 650,000 to 1,000,000 distinct CDR3 sequences, about 36% of them seen just once; the ten biggest clones take up 10% to 15%. Input material: blood. Receptors originate from a man between 18 and 29 years old in good health. CDR3s include the opening cysteine and the closing phenylalanine or tryptophan. A D gene is named only where the DNA matches it firmly. The size field is filled for only some rows; it gives once, few, many or a size class.

NA	TRBV25-1	NA	TRBJ2-1	TGTGCCAGCAGTGGAGCGGCATTAGGCGATGAGCAGTTCTTC	CASSGAALGDEQFF
NA	TRBV20-1	NA	TRBJ1-6	TGCAGTGCTGCTACAAAGGACTCGAGCTCCTATAATTCACCCCTCCACTTT	CSAATKDSSSYNSPLHF
NA	TRBV4-3	NA	TRBJ2-2	TGCGCCAGCAGCCAAGATCGTTCGGGGACGGATTACACCGGGGAGCTGTTTTTT	CASSQDRSGTDYTGELFF
NA	TRBV15	medium-sized	TRBJ2-5	TGTGCCACCAGCAGAGTTGGCGGAGAGACCCAGTACTTC	CATSRVGGETQYF
NA	TRBV20-1	once	TRBJ2-7	TGCAGTGCTAGAGATCTGCCAGGGGCTCACTACGAGCAGTACTTC	CSARDLPGAHYEQYF
NA	TRBV27	few	TRBJ2-7	TGTGCCAGCAGTTGGCGGGCCCTCTCCTACGAGCAGTACTTC	CASSWRALSYEQYF
NA	TRBV25-1	NA	TRBJ1-5	TGTGCCAGCAGTGATCAGCAGGGACGTAAGCATTTT	CASSDQQGRKHF
TRBD2	TRBV5-1	once	TRBJ2-2	TGCGCCAGCAGGGCCCTAGCGGGCGACACCGGGGAGCTGTTTTTT	CASRALAGDTGELFF
NA	TRBV7-3	NA	TRBJ1-2	TGTGCCAGCAGCCCCTCAGGGCTAGCTAACTATGGCTACACCTTC	CASSPSGLANYGYTF
NA	TRBV6-6	NA	TRBJ1-1	TGTGCCAGCAGGGGCAAGGAAGCTTTCTTT	CASRGKEAFF
NA	TRBV5-1	few	TRBJ1-1	TGCGCCAGCAGCCGGCGGGCAGGGGAAGGCACTGAAGCTTTCTTT	CASSRRAGEGTEAFF
TRBD1	TRBV20-1	many	TRBJ2-1	TGCAGTGCAAGACAGGGCGAGGGCACACGGGGTCGCAATGAGCAGTTCTTC	CSARQGEGTRGRNEQFF
NA	TRBV5-1	NA	TRBJ1-1	TGCGCCAGCAGCTTGGACGGGTCTGACGCTGAAGCTTTCTTT	CASSLDGSDAEAFF
TRBD1	TRBV4-2	many	TRBJ2-4	TGTGCCAGCAGCCCCGGGACAGAACAGTACTTC	CASSPGTEQYF
NA	TRBV11-2	NA	TRBJ2-5	TGTGCCAGCAGCCGACGCCCAAACAGGGAAGAGACCCAGTACTTC	CASSRRPNREETQYF
NA	TRBV2	NA	TRBJ2-1	TGTGCCAGCACCCTGGACAGCTCCTACAATGAGCAGTTCTTC	CASTLDSSYNEQFF
NA	TRBV5-5	NA	TRBJ1-1	TGTGCCAGCAGGATAGGCCCAAACACTGAAGCTTTCTTT	CASRIGPNTEAFF